This is a list of T cell receptor beta chains from one sample in a study of cytomegalovirus exposure and HLA in healthy donors. Sequencing was performed with immunoSEQ multiplex PCR; in TCRdb, only in-frame clones are kept and a portion is missing. The sample consists of over 150,000 clones, 70% to 80% of them appearing once. The sequencing input was PBMCs. Receptors originate from a man aged 25 to 40 in good health and CMV-seronegative. The CDR3 runs from the conserved cysteine through the conserved F or W. D genes are given only for firm matches. Where a row states a size, it is once, few, many or the class of an expanded clone; other rows omit it.

v_call,d_call,j_call,clone_size,cdr3_nt,cdr3_aa
TRBV28,TRBD1,TRBJ2-7,.,TGTGCCAGCACCTTGGGGGCGACAGGGAAAGAGCAGTACTTC,CASTLGATGKEQYF
TRBV19,.,TRBJ2-3,.,TGTGCCAGTAGTCTAACCGGGGGAACAGATACGCAGTATTTT,CASSLTGGTDTQYF
TRBV6-5,.,TRBJ2-7,.,TGTGCCAGCAGGGGGACGGGAGACTCCTACGAGCAGTACTTC,CASRGTGDSYEQYF
TRBV19,TRBD1,TRBJ1-5,few,TGTGCCAGTAGTATAGGACAGGGGGGTCAGCCCCAGAATTTT,CASSIGQGGQPQNF
TRBV5-8,.,TRBJ1-5,.,TGTGCCAGCAGCTTAGGGGGAGCTAATAGCAATCAGCCCCAGCATTTT,CASSLGGANSNQPQHF
TRBV29-1,.,TRBJ2-1,.,TGCAGCGTTGAAAGGGCTATCGGGATCAATGAGCAGTTCTTC,CSVERAIGINEQFF
TRBV5-4,.,TRBJ2-2,.,TGTGCCAGCAGCTTGATTAAGAACACCGGGGAGCTGTTTTTT,CASSLIKNTGELFF
TRBV7-9,.,TRBJ1-6,.,TGTGCCAGCAGCTTATCCGGTGATTCACCCCTCAACTTT,CASSLSGDSPLNF
TRBV5-4,TRBD1,TRBJ2-5,.,TGTGCCAGCAGCTTGGGGGGACAGGGGGGAGAGACCCAGTACTTC,CASSLGGQGGETQYF
TRBV6-1,.,TRBJ1-5,few,TGTGCCAGCAGTGATCCGGGGCCCCAGCATTTT,CASSDPGPQHF
TRBV7-8,TRBD1,TRBJ1-4,.,TGTGCCAGCAGCTCGGACAGGGGGAGCCAAAATGAAAAACTGTTTTTT,CASSSDRGSQNEKLFF
TRBV7-2,.,TRBJ2-3,.,TGTGCCAGCAGCTTAGATCTCGTGGGGGCGGATACGCAGTATTTT,CASSLDLVGADTQYF
TRBV7-9,.,TRBJ2-5,.,TGTTCCAGCAGCTTGCCGGGATCGGAGACCCAGTACTTC,CSSSLPGSETQYF
TRBV6-1,TRBD1,TRBJ2-4,.,TGTGCCAGCAGCCCGACAGGGGGCAAAAACATTCAGTACTTC,CASSPTGGKNIQYF
TRBV5-6,.,TRBJ1-5,.,TGTGCCAGCAGCACCGGGAGGGCCGGGCCGTTGAGCAATCAGCCCCAGCATTTT,CASSTGRAGPLSNQPQHF
TRBV15,.,TRBJ1-2,.,TGTGCCACCAGCAGAGAGTTTAATCTTGGCTACACCTTC,CATSREFNLGYTF
TRBV27,TRBD1,TRBJ2-7,.,TGTGCCAGCAGTTTATGGGGGGTGGGACAGGGAACGGGGGAGCAGTACTTC,CASSLWGVGQGTGEQYF
TRBV18,.,TRBJ1-1,once,TGTGCCAGCTCACCGGGGCAGCTCCTCATGAACACTGAAGCTTTCTTT,CASSPGQLLMNTEAFF